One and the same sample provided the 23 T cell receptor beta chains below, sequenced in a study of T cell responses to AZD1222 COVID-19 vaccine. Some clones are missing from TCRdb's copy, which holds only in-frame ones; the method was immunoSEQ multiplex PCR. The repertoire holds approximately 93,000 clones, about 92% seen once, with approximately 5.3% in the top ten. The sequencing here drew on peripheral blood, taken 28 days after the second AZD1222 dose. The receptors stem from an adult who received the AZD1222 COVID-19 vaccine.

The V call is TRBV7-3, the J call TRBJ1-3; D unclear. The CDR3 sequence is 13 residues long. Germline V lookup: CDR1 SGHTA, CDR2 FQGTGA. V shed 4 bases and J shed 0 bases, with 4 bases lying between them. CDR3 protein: CASSSSSGNTIYF. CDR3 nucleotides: TGTGCCAGCAGCTCAAGCTCTGGAAACACCATATATTTT.

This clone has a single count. The DNA for the CDR3 is TGTGCCAGCAGCGGAGGGACAGGGGCGGCGGAGACCCAGTACTTC. Its translation is CASSGGTGAAETQYF. V usage is TRBV7-9 and J usage is TRBJ2-5; TRBD1 matches at 10 bases. V lost 5 bases, J lost 5 bases, and 8 bases stayed unmatched. CDR1 and CDR2 from the germline V gene are SEHNR and FQNEAQ (reference sequence). The CDR3 totals 15 residues.

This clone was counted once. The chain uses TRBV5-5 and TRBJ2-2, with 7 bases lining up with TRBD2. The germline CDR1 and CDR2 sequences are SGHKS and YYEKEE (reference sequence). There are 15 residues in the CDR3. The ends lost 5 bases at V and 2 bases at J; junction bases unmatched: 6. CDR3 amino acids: CASRVAGDNTGELFF. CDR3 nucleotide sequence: TGTGCCAGCAGGGTAGCGGGCGATAACACCGGGGAGCTGTTTTTT.

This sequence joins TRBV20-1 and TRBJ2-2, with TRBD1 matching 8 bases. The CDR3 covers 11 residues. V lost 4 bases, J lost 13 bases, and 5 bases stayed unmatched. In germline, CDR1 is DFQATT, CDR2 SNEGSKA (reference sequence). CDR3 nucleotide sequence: TGCAGTGCTAAAACAGGGGGTGGGCTGTTTTTT. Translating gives CSAKTGGGLFF.

Here the CDR3 reads CASSRSSTDTQYF. For the CDR3, the DNA is TGTGCCAGCAGTCGAAGTAGCACAGATACGCAGTATTTT. V gene TRBV7-3 combines with J gene TRBJ2-3; no clear D. Trimming took off 6 bases at V and 0 bases at J, with 7 bases between the two ends. Germline lookup yields CDR1 SGHTA and CDR2 FQGTGA. The CDR3 has 13 amino acids.

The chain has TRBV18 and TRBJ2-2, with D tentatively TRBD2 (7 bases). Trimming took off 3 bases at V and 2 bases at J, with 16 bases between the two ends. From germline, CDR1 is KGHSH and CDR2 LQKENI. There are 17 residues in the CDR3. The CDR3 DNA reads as TGTGCCAGCTCACCTCGACCCGGGGGGCAAAACACCGGGGAGCTGTTTTTT. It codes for CASSPRPGGQNTGELFF. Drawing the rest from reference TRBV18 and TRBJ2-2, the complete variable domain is NAGVMQNPRHLVRRRGQEARLRCSPMKGHSHVYWYRQLPEEGLKFMVYLQKENIIDESGMPKERFSAEFPKEGPSILRIQQVVRGDSAAYFCASSPRPGGQNTGELFFGEGSRLTVL.

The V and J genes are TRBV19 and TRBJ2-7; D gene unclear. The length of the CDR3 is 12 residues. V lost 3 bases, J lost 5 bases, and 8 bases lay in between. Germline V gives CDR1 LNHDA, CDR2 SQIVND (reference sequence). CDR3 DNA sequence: TGTGCCAGTAGTATCCCAGGCCACGAGCAGTACGTC. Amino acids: CASSIPGHEQYV.

CDR3 nucleotides: TGTGCCACCGGAATTCAGGGAGGCGAAAAACTGTTTTTT. This sequence encodes CATGIQGGEKLFF. The chain joins TRBV15 to TRBJ1-4, with D perhaps TRBD1 (5 bases). In germline, CDR1 is LNHNV, CDR2 YYDKDF (reference sequence). The length of the CDR3 is 13 residues. V was shortened by 8 bases and J by 8 bases, with 15 bases between the two germline ends.

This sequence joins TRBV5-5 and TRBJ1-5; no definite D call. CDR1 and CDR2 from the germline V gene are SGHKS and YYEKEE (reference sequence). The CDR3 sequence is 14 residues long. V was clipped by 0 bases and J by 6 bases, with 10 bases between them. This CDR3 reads CASSLDPGIQPQHF. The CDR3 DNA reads TGTGCCAGCAGCTTGGACCCGGGTATTCAGCCCCAGCATTTT.

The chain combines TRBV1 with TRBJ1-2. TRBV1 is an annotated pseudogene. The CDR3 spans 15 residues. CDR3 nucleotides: TGCACCAGCTCGCGAGGCAGCCCGCCGGACTATGGCTACACCTTC. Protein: CTSSRGSPPDYGYTF.

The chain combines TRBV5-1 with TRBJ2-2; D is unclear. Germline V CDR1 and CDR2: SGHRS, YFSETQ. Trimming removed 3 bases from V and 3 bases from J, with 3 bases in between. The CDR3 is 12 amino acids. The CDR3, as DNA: TGCGCCAGCAGCTCAGACACCGGGGAGCTGTTTTTT. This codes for CASSSDTGELFF.

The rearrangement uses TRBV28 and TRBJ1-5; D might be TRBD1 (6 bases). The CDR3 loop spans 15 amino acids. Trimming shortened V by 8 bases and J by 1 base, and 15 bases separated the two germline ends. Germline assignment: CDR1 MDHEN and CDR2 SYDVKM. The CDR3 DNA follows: TGTGCCAGCCTCCTTCGTCAGGGGAGCAATCAGCCCCAGCATTTT. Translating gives CASLLRQGSNQPQHF.

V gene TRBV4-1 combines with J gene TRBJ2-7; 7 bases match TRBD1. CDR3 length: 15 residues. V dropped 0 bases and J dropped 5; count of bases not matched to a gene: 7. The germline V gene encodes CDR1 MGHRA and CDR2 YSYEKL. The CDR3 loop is CASSQEQTGYHEQYV. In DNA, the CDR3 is TGCGCCAGCAGCCAAGAACAGACAGGGTACCACGAGCAGTACGTC.

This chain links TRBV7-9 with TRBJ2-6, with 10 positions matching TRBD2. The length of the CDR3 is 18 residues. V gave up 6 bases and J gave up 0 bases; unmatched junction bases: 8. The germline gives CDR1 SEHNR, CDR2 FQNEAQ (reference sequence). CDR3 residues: CASRSPSGGTSGANVLTF. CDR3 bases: TGTGCCAGCAGGTCCCCTAGCGGGGGAACCTCTGGGGCCAACGTCCTGACTTTC.

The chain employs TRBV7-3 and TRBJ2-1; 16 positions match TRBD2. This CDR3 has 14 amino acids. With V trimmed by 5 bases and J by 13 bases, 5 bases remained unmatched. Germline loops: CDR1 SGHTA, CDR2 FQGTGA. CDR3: CASSPGLAGGQQFF. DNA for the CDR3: TGTGCCAGCAGCCCGGGACTAGCGGGGGGGCAACAGTTCTTC.

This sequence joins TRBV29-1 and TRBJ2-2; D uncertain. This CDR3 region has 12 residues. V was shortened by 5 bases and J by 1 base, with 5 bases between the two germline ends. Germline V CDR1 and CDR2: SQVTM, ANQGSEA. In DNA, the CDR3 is TGCAGCGTTCGCCAGAACACCGGGGAGCTGTTTTTT. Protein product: CSVRQNTGELFF.

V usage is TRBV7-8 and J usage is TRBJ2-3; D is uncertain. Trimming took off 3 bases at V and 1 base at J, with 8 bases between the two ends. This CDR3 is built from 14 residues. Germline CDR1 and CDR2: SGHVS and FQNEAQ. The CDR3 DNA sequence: TGTGCCAGCAGCTTGGGCAGTCGCACAGATACGCAGTATTTT. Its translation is CASSLGSRTDTQYF.

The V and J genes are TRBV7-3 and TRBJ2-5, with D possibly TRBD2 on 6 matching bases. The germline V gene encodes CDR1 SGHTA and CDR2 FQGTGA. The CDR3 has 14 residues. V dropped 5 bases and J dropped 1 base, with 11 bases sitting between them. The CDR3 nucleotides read TGTGCCAGCAGCGCAGGAGGGACCCAAGAGACCCAGTACTTC. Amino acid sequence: CASSAGGTQETQYF.

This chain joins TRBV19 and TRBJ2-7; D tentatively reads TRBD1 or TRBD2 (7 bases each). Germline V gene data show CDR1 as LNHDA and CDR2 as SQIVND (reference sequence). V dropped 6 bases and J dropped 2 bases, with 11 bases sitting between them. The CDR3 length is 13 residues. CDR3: CASSPGGAYEQYF. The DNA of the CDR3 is TGTGCCAGTAGCCCAGGGGGGGCCTACGAGCAGTACTTC. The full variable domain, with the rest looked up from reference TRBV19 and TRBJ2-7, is DGGITQSPKYLFRKEGQNVTLSCEQNLNHDAMYWYRQDPGQGLRLIYYSQIVNDFQKGDIAEGYSVSREKKESFPLTVTSAQKNPTAFYLCASSPGGAYEQYFGPGTRLTVT.

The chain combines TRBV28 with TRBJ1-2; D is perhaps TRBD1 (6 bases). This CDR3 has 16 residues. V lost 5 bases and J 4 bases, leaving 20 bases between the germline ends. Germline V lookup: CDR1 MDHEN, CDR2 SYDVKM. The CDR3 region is CASSPARTVPGYGYTF. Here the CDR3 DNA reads TGTGCCAGCAGTCCCGCCCGGACAGTACCGGGCTATGGCTACACCTTC.

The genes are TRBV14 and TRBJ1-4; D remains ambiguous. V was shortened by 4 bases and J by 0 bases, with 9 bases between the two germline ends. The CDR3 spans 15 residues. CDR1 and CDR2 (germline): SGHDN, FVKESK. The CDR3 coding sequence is TGTGCCAGCAGCCTGAGTAGAGCAACTAATGAAAAACTGTTTTTT. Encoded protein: CASSLSRATNEKLFF.

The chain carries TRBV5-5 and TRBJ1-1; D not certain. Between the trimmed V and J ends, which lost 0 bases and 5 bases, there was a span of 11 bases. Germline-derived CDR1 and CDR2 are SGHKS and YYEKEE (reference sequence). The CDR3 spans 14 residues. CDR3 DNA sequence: TGTGCCAGCAGCTTGGCGTTATTGGGGACTGAAGCTTTCTTT. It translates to CASSLALLGTEAFF.

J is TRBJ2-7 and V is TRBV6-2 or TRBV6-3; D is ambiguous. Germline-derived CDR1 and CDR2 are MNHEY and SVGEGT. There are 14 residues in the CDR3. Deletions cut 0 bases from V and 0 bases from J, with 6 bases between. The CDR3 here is CASSYSLSSYEQYF. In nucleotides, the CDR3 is TGTGCCAGCAGTTACTCGCTGAGCTCCTACGAGCAGTACTTC.